This T cell receptor (beta chain) was found in a study of blood T cell repertoires in COVID-19. The table came from immunoSEQ multiplex PCR; TCRdb's copy has only in-frame clones and leaves some out. The sample yields around 190,000 clones, roughly 83% seen once. V was clipped by 3 bases and J by 3 bases, with 9 bases between them. The CDR3 spans 13 residues. Germline CDR1 SGHRS, CDR2 YFSETQ. The chain recombines TRBV5-1 with TRBJ1-1; tentatively, D is TRBD1 (6 bases). Material for sequencing was PBMCs or T cells enriched from blood (not recorded which). This sequence originates from a man aged 35 to 55 with acute COVID-19. The CDR3 loop is CASSWNRDTEAFF. DNA for the CDR3: TGCGCCAGCAGCTGGAACAGGGACACTGAAGCTTTCTTT.